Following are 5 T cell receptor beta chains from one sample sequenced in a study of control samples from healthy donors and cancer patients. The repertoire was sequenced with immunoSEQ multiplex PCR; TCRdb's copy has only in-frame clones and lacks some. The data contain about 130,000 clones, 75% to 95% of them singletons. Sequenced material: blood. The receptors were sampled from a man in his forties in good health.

CDR3 coding DNA: TGTGCCATCCTTGGGGAGGTCCCGGGGGGCTACACCTTC. Residues: CAILGEVPGGYTF. The chain joins TRBV10-3 to TRBJ1-2; D is unclear. Germline CDR1 and CDR2: ENHRY and SYGVKD. V lost 8 bases and J 8 bases, leaving 18 bases between the germline ends. CDR3 length equals 13 residues.

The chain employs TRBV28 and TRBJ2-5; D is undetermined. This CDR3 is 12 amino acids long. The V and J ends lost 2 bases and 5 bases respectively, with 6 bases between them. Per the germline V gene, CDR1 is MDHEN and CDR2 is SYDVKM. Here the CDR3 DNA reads TGTGCCAGCAGTTTACTCGGGGAGACCCAGTACTTC. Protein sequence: CASSLLGETQYF.

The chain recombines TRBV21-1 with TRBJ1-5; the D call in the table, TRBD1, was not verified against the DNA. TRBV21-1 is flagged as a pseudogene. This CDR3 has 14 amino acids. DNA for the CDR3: TGTGCCAGCAGGAAACAGGGGGCAAGGCAGCCCCAGCATTTT. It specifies CASRKQGARQPQHF.

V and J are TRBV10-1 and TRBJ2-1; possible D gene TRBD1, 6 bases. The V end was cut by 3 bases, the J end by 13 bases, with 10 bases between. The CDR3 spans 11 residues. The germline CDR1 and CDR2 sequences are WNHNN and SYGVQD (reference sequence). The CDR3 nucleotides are TGCGCCAGCAGTGACGGCAGGGGACAGTTCTTC. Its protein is CASSDGRGQFF.

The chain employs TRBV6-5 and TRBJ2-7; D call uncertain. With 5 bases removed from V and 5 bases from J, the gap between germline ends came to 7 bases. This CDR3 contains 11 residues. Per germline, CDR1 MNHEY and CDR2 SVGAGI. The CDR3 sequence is CASSRTDEQYF. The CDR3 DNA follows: TGTGCCAGCAGTCGCACTGACGAGCAGTACTTC.